This T cell receptor beta chain was recovered during a study of T cell clones after liver transplantation. Study-level background: A pre-transplant mixed lymphocyte reaction with TCRbeta sequencing defined graft-donor-reactive clones followed in post-transplant blood. Until 12-24 months post-transplant, subjects got standard immunosuppression and no induction. Broader study findings: A significant post-transplant drop in circulating graft-donor-reactive CD4 TCRbeta sequences occurred in most of the 8 subjects.

Using immunoSEQ multiplex PCR, the repertoire was profiled, and TCRdb retains in-frame clones only, with some absent. The sample yields 25,000 to 35,000 clones, around 94% seen once. Germline CDR1 reads SGHAT; CDR2 reads FQNNGV. Trimming removed 1 base at V and 3 bases at J, with 6 bases between. The CDR3 runs 13 residues. Concerning this clone: The antigen remains undetermined.

The source was CD8+ T cells from blood, collected 12 months after liver transplant. The chain has TRBV11-2 and TRBJ1-2; D may be TRBD1 (5 bases). The TCR originated in a human patient who received a liver transplant. Some of the T cells might come from the graft donor. As DNA, the CDR3 is TGTGCCAGCAGCTTAGGGGGGTACTATGGCTACACCTTC. It specifies CASSLGGYYGYTF.